This T cell receptor (beta chain) emerged from a study of immune cell composition in non-small cell lung cancer. Profiled with immunoSEQ multiplex PCR; TCRdb holds only in-frame clones, not every one. The sample yields several thousand clones, roughly 79% seen once. This clone has just a few counts. No antigen is known for it. Points from the study as a whole: In adenocarcinoma, maximal tumour-associated clone frequency tracked TIL tumour reactivity.

Germline V gene lookup returns CDR1 ENHRY and CDR2 SYGVKD. The CDR3 covers 13 residues. Unmatched junction bases numbered 1, after V lost 3 bases and J lost 3 bases. The source is a human donor with non-small cell lung cancer. The sequenced sample was lung tumor tissue. The V call is TRBV10-3, the J call TRBJ2-7; 8 bases fit TRBD2. For the CDR3, the DNA is TGTGCCATCAGTGATAGCGGGATCTACGAGCAGTACTTC. This encodes CAISDSGIYEQYF.